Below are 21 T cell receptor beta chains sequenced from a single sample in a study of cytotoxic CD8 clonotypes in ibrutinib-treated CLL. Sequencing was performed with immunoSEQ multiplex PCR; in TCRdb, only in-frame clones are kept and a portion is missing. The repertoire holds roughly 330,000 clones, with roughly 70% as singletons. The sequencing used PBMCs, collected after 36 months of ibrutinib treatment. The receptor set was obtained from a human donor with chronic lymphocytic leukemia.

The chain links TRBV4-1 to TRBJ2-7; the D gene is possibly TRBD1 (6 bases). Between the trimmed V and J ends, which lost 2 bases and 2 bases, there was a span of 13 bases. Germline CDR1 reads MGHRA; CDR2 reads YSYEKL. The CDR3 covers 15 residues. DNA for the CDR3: TGCGCCAGCAGCCAAATCCGGGACACCGCCTACGAGCAGTACTTC. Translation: CASSQIRDTAYEQYF.

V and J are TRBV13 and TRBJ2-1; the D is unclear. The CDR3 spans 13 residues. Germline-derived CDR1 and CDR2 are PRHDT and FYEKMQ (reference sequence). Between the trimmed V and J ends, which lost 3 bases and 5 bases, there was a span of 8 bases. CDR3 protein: CASSFTGDNEQFF. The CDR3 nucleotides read TGTGCCAGCAGCTTTACCGGAGACAATGAGCAGTTCTTC.

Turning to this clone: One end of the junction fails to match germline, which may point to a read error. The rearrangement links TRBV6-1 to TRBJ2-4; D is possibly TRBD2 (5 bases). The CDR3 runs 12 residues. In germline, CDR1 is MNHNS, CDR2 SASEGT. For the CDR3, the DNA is TGTGCCAGCCGTGAGGGTGGGAACATTCAGTACTTC. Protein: CASREGGNIQYF.

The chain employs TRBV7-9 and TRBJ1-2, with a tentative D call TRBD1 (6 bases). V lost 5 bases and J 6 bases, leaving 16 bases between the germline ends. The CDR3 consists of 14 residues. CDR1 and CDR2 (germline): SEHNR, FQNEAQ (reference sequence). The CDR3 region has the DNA TGTGCCAGCAGCAAGGAAAACAGGGCGGATGGCTACACCTTC. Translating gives CASSKENRADGYTF.

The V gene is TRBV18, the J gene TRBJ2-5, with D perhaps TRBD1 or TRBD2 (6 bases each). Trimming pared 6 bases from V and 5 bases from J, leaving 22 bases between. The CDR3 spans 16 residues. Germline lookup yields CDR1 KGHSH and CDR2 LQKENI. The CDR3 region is CASSPDSGARSETQYF. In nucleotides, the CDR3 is TGTGCCAGCTCCCCTGATTCGGGGGCAAGATCTGAGACCCAGTACTTC.

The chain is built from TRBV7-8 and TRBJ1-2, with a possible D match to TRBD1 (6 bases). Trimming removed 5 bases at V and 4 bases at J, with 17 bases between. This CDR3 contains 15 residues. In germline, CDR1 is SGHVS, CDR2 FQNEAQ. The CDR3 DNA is TGTGCCAGCAGCCAACCACCTTTGACAGGCTATGGCTACACCTTC. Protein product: CASSQPPLTGYGYTF.

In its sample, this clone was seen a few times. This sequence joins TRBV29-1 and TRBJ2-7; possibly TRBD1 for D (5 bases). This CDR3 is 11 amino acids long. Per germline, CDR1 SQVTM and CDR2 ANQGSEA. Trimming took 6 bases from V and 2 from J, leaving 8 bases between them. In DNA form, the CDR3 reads TGCAGCGTGGAGACAGCCTACGAGCAGTACTTC. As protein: CSVETAYEQYF.

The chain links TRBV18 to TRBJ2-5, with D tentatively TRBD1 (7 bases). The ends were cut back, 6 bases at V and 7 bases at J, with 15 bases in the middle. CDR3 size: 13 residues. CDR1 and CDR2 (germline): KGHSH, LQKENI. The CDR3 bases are TGTGCCAGCTCTCCCAACAGGGGAGGGACCCAGTACTTC. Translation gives CASSPNRGGTQYF.

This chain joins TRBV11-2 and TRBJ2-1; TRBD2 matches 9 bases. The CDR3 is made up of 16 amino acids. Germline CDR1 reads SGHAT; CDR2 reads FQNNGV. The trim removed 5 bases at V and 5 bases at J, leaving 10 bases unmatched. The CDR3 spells CASSPRAGGQNNEQFF. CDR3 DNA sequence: TGTGCCAGCAGCCCCCGAGCGGGGGGCCAGAACAATGAGCAGTTCTTC. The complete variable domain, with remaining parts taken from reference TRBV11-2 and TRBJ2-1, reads EAGVAQSPRYKIIEKRQSVAFWCNPISGHATLYWYQQILGQGPKLLIQFQNNGVVDDSQLPKDRFSAERLKGVDSTLKIQPAKLEDSAVYLCASSPRAGGQNNEQFFGPGTRLTVL.

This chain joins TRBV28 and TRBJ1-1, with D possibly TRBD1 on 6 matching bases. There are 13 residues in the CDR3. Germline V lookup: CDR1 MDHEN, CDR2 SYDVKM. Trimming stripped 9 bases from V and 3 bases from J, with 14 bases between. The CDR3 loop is CAREGEGDTEAFF. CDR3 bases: TGTGCCAGAGAGGGGGAAGGGGACACTGAAGCTTTCTTT.

CDR3 DNA: TGTGCCAGCAGCTTCCATGGGACAGGGAAGGGGTATTCACCCCTCCACTTT. The encoded protein is CASSFHGTGKGYSPLHF. The chain recombines TRBV7-8 with TRBJ1-6; TRBD1 agrees at 9 bases. The CDR3 is made up of 17 amino acids. The germline gives CDR1 SGHVS, CDR2 FQNEAQ. Trimming removed 3 bases from V and 8 bases from J; junction bases left unmatched: 11.

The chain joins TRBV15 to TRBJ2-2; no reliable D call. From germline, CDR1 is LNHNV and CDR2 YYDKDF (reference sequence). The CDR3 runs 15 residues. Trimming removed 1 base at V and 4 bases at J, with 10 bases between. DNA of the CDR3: TGTGCCACCAGCAGAGTGGTGGTTTTCACCGGGGAGCTGTTTTTT. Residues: CATSRVVVFTGELFF.

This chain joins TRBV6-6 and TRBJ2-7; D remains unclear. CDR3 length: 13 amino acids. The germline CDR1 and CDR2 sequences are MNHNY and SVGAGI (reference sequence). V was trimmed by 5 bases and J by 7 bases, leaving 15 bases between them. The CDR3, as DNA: TGTGCCAGCAGTCCAAGACTCGAAAAGGAGCAGTACTTC. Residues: CASSPRLEKEQYF.

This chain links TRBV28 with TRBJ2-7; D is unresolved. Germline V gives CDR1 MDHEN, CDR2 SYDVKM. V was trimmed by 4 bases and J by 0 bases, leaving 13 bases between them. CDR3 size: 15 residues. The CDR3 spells CASSYGSPSSYEQYF. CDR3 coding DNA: TGTGCCAGCAGTTACGGTAGCCCTAGCTCCTACGAGCAGTACTTC.

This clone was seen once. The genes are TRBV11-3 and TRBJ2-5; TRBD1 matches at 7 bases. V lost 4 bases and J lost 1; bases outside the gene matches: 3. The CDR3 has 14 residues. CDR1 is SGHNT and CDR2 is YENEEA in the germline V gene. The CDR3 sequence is CASSYRGPQETQYF. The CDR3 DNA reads TGTGCCAGCAGCTACAGGGGCCCCCAAGAGACCCAGTACTTC.

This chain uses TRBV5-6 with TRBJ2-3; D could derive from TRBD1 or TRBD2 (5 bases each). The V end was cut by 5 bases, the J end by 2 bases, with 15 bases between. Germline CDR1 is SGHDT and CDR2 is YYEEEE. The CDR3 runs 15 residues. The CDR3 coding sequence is TGTGCCAGCAGGTCGCTAGGGGACGTCACAGATACGCAGTATTTT. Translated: CASRSLGDVTDTQYF. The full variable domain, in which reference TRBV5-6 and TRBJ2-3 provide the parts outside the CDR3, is DAGVTQSPTHLIKTRGQQVTLRCSPKSGHDTVSWYQQALGQGPQFIFQYYEEEERQRGNFPDRFSGHQFPNYSSELNVNALLLGDSALYLCASRSLGDVTDTQYFGPGTRLTVL.

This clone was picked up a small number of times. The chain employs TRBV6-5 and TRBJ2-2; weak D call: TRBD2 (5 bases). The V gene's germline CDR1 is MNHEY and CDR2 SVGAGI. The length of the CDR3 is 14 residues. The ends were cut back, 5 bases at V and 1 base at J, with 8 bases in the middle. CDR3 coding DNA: TGTGCCAGCAGTGCAGGACTGAACACCGGGGAGCTGTTTTTT. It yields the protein CASSAGLNTGELFF.

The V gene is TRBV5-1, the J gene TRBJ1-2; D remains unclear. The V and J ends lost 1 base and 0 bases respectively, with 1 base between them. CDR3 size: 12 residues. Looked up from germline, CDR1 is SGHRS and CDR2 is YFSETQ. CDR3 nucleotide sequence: TGCGCCAGCAGCTTGACTAACTATGGCTACACCTTC. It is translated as CASSLTNYGYTF.

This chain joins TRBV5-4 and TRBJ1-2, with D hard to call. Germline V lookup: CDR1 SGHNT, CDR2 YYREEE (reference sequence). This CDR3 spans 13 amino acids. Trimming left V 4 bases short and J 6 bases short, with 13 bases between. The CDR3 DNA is TGTGCCAGCAGCGTTATCCCGGGAAATGGCTACACCTTC. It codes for CASSVIPGNGYTF.

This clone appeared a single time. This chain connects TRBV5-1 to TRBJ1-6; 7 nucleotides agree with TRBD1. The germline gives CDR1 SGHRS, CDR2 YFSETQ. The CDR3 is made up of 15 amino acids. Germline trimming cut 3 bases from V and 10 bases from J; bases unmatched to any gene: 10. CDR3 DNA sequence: TGCGCCAGCAGCTCCGTGACAGGGTCAGGGTCACCCCTCCACTTT. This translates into CASSSVTGSGSPLHF.

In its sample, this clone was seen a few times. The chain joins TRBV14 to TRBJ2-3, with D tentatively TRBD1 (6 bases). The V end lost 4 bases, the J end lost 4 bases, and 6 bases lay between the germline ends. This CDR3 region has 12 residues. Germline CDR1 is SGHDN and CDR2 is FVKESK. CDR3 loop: CASSPGADTQYF. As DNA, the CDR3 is TGTGCCAGCAGCCCAGGGGCAGATACGCAGTATTTT.